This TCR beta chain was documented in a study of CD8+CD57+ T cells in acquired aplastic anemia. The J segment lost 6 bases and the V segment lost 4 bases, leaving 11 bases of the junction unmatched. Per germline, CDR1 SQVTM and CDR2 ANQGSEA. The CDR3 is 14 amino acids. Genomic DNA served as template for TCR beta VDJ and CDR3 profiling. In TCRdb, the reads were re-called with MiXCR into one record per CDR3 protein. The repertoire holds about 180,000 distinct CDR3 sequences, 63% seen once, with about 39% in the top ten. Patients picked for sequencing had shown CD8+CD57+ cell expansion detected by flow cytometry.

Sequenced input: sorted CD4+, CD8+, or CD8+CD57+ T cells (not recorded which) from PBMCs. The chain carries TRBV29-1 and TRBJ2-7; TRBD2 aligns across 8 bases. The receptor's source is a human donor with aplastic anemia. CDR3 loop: CSVVGRGDWLEQYF. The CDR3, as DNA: TGCAGCGTTGTCGGGAGGGGGGACTGGCTCGAGCAGTACTTC.